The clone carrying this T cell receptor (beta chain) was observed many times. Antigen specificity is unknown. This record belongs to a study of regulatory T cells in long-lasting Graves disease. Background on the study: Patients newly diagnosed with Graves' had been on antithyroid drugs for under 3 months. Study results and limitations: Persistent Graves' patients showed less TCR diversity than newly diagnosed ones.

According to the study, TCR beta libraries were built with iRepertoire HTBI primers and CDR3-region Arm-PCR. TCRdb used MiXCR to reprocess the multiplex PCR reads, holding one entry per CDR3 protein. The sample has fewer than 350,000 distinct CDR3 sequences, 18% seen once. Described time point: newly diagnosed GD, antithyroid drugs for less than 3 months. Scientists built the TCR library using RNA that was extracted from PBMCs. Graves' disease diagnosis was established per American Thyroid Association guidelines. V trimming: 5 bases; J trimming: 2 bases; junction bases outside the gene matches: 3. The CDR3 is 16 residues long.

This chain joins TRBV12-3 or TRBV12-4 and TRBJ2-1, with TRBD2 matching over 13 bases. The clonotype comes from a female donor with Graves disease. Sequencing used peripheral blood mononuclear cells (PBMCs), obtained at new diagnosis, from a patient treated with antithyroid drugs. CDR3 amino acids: CASSPGTSGAYNEQFF. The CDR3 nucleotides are TGTGCCAGCAGTCCCGGGACTAGCGGGGCCTACAATGAGCAGTTCTTC.